This T cell receptor beta chain was recorded in a study of T cells in Graves' hyperthyroidism and ophthalmopathy. Findings of the study overall: In the blood, most expanded thyroid clonotypes above 0.001 appeared as well.

The V and J ends lost 4 bases and 6 bases, in that order; junction bases with no gene match: 12. Germline CDR1 MDHEN, CDR2 SYDVKM. The CDR3 is 16 residues long. This clonotype has at least ten counts. Its antigen is not known. RNA transcripts gave rise to amplified TCR beta CDR3 regions. Using the HTBI primer set, a first-round RT-PCR was run on the TCR CDR3. From the multiplex PCR reads, TCRdb called clonotypes with MiXCR, one entry per CDR3 protein. The sample has roughly 580,000 distinct CDR3 sequences, 14% seen once. The J gene is TRBJ2-7, the V gene TRBV28; 10 bases map to TRBD1. The TCR was taken from a woman in her twenties or thirties with Graves' hyperthyroidism that later progressed to Graves' ophthalmopathy. The sample consisted of blood. The CDR3 protein is CASSSPGTGVTSEQYF. The CDR3 bases are TGTGCCAGCAGTTCCCCCGGGACAGGGGTGACGAGCGAGCAGTACTTC. The entire variable domain, with the rest obtained from reference TRBV28 and TRBJ2-7, is as follows: DVKVTQSSRYLVKRTGEKVFLECVQDMDHENMFWYRQDPGLGLRLIYFSYDVKMKEKGDIPEGYSVSREKKERFSLILESASTNQTSMYLCASSSPGTGVTSEQYFGPGTRLTVT.